Presented here are 19 T cell receptor beta chains from one specimen sequenced in a study of CD8+CD57+ T cells in acquired aplastic anemia. Genomic DNA acted as the template from which TCR beta VDJ combination and CDR3 sequence profiling were carried out. TCRdb used MiXCR to reprocess the reads, holding one entry per CDR3 protein. Here the sample spans some 190,000 distinct CDR3 sequences, around 45% being singletons. The sample taken for sequencing was sorted CD4+, CD8+, or CD8+CD57+ T cells (not recorded which) from PBMCs. Every receptor here comes from a human donor in good health.

In its sample, this clonotype was seen many times. The CDR3 sequence is CASSFISKDYGYTF. CDR3 DNA sequence: TGTGCCAGCAGCTTTATTTCAAAAGACTATGGCTACACCTTC. The gene calls are TRBV5-5 and TRBJ1-2, with unresolved D. The germline gives CDR1 SGHKS, CDR2 YYEKEE (reference sequence). V was pared by 2 bases and J by 3 bases, with 11 bases between. The CDR3 runs 14 residues.

CDR3 nucleotide sequence: TGTGCCAGCAGCGCATCCGGGACGAGTAGTTTTTCCAATGAGCAGTTCTTC. Its translation: CASSASGTSSFSNEQFF. The chain uses TRBV7-8 and TRBJ2-1, with D perhaps matching TRBD1 or TRBD2 (5 bases each). The V gene lost 5 bases and the J gene lost 6 bases, with 23 bases spanning the gap. The CDR3 runs to 17 residues. Germline V lookup: CDR1 SGHVS, CDR2 FQNEAQ.

This clonotype has ten or more counts. The chain uses TRBV19 and TRBJ1-2, with unresolved D. With 6 bases removed from V and 2 bases from J, the gap between germline ends came to 10 bases. Germline CDR1 reads LNHDA; CDR2 reads SQIVND (reference sequence). The length of the CDR3 is 13 residues. CDR3 sequence: CASRPTKNYGYTF. CDR3 DNA: TGTGCCAGTAGGCCGACAAAGAACTATGGCTACACCTTC.

In this sample, this clonotype turned up once. No conserved phenylalanine or tryptophan is present at the end of the CDR3, so a read error is the likely explanation. The rearrangement uses TRBV29-1 and TRBJ2-5, with 11 bases fitting TRBD1. The V gene's germline CDR1 is SQVTM and CDR2 ANQGSEA. J was trimmed by 5 bases and V by 3 bases; bases with no gene match: 5. This CDR3 comprises 14 residues. The CDR3, as DNA: TGCAGCGTTGAGCGGACAGGGGGCGTGGAGACCCAGTACTCC. Translated: CSVERTGGVETQYS.

This rearrangement joins TRBV25-1 to TRBJ1-3; unclear D gene. Germline V gene data show CDR1 as MGHDK and CDR2 as SYGVNS. The CDR3 consists of 13 residues. V was clipped by 8 bases and J by 0 bases, with 8 bases between them. Here the CDR3 reads CASGQNSGNTIYF. In DNA form, the CDR3 reads TGTGCCAGCGGCCAGAACTCTGGAAACACCATATATTTT.

Comment on this clonotype: A read error may account for a junction end that differs from germline. The chain joins TRBV25-1 to TRBJ2-1; 14 bases agree with TRBD2. The CDR3 length is 17 residues. Germline V lookup: CDR1 MGHDK, CDR2 SYGVNS. The CDR3 DNA reads TGTGCCAGCGAATCCGGACTAGCGGGAGGCCCCTACAATGAGCAGCTCTTC. This translates into CASESGLAGGPYNEQLF.

The chain employs TRBV10-2 and TRBJ2-2; D gene ambiguous. The CDR3 length is 14 residues. Looked up from germline, CDR1 is WSHSY and CDR2 is SAAADI. V dropped 2 bases and J dropped 6 bases, with 10 bases sitting between them. CDR3 nucleotide sequence: TGCGCCAGCAGTGAGACAAGAGGATCCGGGGAGCTGTTTTTT. Residues: CASSETRGSGELFF.

V and J are TRBV7-2 and TRBJ1-3, with D unclear. From germline, CDR1 is SGHTA and CDR2 FQGNSA. V was clipped by 1 base and J by 4 bases, with 11 bases between them. This CDR3 is 15 amino acids long. CDR3 region: CASSLVGIAGNTIYF. As DNA, the CDR3 is TGTGCCAGCAGCTTAGTGGGGATAGCGGGAAACACCATATATTTT. The variable domain in full, completed from reference TRBV7-2 and TRBJ1-3, reads GAGVSQSPSNKVTEKGKDVELRCDPISGHTALYWYRQSLGQGLEFLIYFQGNSAPDKSGLPSDRFSAERTGGSVSTLTIQRTQQEDSAVYLCASSLVGIAGNTIYFGEGSWLTVV.

This clonotype was observed many times. This chain connects TRBV6-2 or TRBV6-3 to TRBJ2-7, with 9 bases that match TRBD1. Germline assignment: CDR1 MNHEY and CDR2 SVGEGT. This CDR3 is 15 amino acids long. Trimming took 2 bases from V and 2 from J; bases not matched to a gene: 4. CDR3 bases: TGTGCCAGCAGTTACGGGACAGGGAGGACCTACGAGCAGTACTTC. Residues: CASSYGTGRTYEQYF.

The chain couples TRBV2 to TRBJ2-2; 7 bases map to TRBD1. The CDR3 has 15 residues. V was pared by 8 bases and J by 7 bases, with 13 bases of the junction left unmatched. The germline V gene encodes CDR1 SNHLY and CDR2 FYNNEI. The CDR3 is CASREDRVGVGELFF. The CDR3 region has the DNA TGTGCCAGCCGAGAAGACAGGGTCGGCGTCGGGGAGCTGTTTTTT.

This clonotype was seen only a few times. The J gene is TRBJ2-5, the V gene TRBV7-8; 9 bases map to TRBD2. The V gene's germline CDR1 is SGHVS and CDR2 FQNEAQ. CDR3 length equals 12 residues. Trimming took 10 bases from V and 2 from J; bases not matched to a gene: 2. CDR3 nucleotide sequence: TGTGCCACTGCGGGGGGGCAAGAGACCCAGTACTTC. Its protein is CATAGGQETQYF.

The chain combines TRBV20-1 with TRBJ1-2; D might be TRBD1 (5 bases). V was clipped by 7 bases and J by 6 bases, with 15 bases between them. CDR1 and CDR2 (germline): DFQATT, SNEGSKA (reference sequence). There are 12 residues in the CDR3. The CDR3 reads CSGVDSFDGYTF. The CDR3 coding sequence is TGCAGTGGCGTTGACAGTTTCGATGGCTACACCTTC.

In its sample, this clonotype was seen a few times. The chain carries TRBV24-1 and TRBJ1-2; D is uncertain. Between the trimmed V and J ends, which lost 3 bases and 4 bases, there was a span of 8 bases. The CDR3 extends over 13 amino acids. Germline-derived CDR1 and CDR2 are KGHDR and SFDVKD. CDR3 bases: TGTGCCACCAGTGATGCCTCAGGCTATGGCTACACCTTC. Translation: CATSDASGYGYTF.

This clonotype has at least ten counts. CDR3 sequence: CASRRRRDTSYGYTF. The CDR3 DNA reads TGTGCCAGCAGACGACGCCGTGACACCTCCTATGGCTACACCTTC. The chain is built from TRBV6-1 and TRBJ1-2; D gene ambiguous. V lost 6 bases and J 4 bases, leaving 18 bases between the germline ends. From germline, CDR1 is MNHNS and CDR2 SASEGT. There are 15 residues in the CDR3.

This clonotype was counted a single time. V usage is TRBV20-1 and J usage is TRBJ2-5; the match to TRBD2 covers 9 bases. Per the germline V gene, CDR1 is DFQATT and CDR2 is SNEGSKA (reference sequence). After removal of 3 bases from V and 5 bases from J, the junction contained 10 bases not matched to a gene. The CDR3 has 15 amino acids. DNA for the CDR3: TGCAGTGCTAGGGTTTTAGCGGGAGTGGGGGAGACCCAGTACTTC. Translation: CSARVLAGVGETQYF.

V is TRBV29-1 and J is TRBJ1-2; D perhaps matches TRBD1 (6 bases). Per germline, CDR1 SQVTM and CDR2 ANQGSEA. Trimming stripped 3 bases from V and 3 bases from J, with 20 bases between. The CDR3 extends over 16 amino acids. This CDR3 reads CSVENAGQDSHYGYTF. The CDR3, as DNA: TGCAGCGTTGAGAATGCTGGTCAGGACAGCCACTATGGCTACACCTTC.

This clonotype was found once. The chain has TRBV10-3 and TRBJ1-5; 7 nucleotides agree with TRBD1. Germline V gene data show CDR1 as ENHRY and CDR2 as SYGVKD. Losses at the gene ends were 5 bases for V and 2 bases for J; bases not matched to a gene: 9. The length of the CDR3 is 16 residues. In DNA, the CDR3 is TGTGCCATCAGTCAGGGGACAGCGAGGGGCAATCAGCCCCAGCATTTT. Amino acid sequence: CAISQGTARGNQPQHF.

There are many counts of this clonotype. CDR3 in amino acids: CASSSQGTSYNEQFF. CDR3 bases: TGTGCCAGCAGCTCACAGGGTACGAGCTACAATGAGCAGTTCTTC. The chain has TRBV11-2 and TRBJ2-1; possibly TRBD1 for D (6 bases). This CDR3 region has 15 residues. The V gene's germline CDR1 is SGHAT and CDR2 FQNNGV. Trimming stripped 4 bases from V and 3 bases from J, with 13 bases between.

V is TRBV28 and J is TRBJ2-7; 12 bases match TRBD2. CDR1 MDHEN and CDR2 SYDVKM come from the germline V gene. Trimming at V came to 6 bases and at J to 4 bases, leaving 1 base not matched to a gene. The CDR3 is 13 amino acids. The CDR3, as DNA: TGTGCCAGCAGGACTAGCGGGAGATACGAGCAGTACTTC. This codes for CASRTSGRYEQYF.